This T cell receptor (beta chain) is from a study of CD4 T cells in relation to SARS-CoV-2 and coronaviruses. CDR3 size: 15 residues. Trimming cost V 5 bases and J 10 bases, with 23 bases left between them. Germline-derived CDR1 and CDR2 are LNHDA and SQIVND (reference sequence). Study results and caveats: Pre-pandemic and post-infection samples never came from the same donor. No crossreactivity against non-spike viral proteins was tested here.

The assay was immunoSEQ multiplex PCR, and TCRdb's table has in-frame clones only and misses some. The repertoire includes tens of thousands of clones, roughly three quarters of them detected once, and roughly 17% sits in the top ten. Before the COVID-19 pandemic, during about 2010-2018, CD4+ T cells were taken from unexposed donors. Isolation of CD4+ T cells took place after less than 11 days in culture. Cells permitting, SARS-CoV-2 S/N and four cold-coronavirus spikes were tested on unexposed-donor CD4+ T cells. As for this clone: The antigen remains unidentified.

The sample was CD4+ T cells from PBMCs, cultured in vitro. J is TRBJ1-1 and V is TRBV19, with a weak D call TRBD1 (5 bases). The sequence was obtained from a human donor in good health. In nucleotides, the CDR3 is TGTGCCAGTAGTGGATCGGACATCGGGGACGGAGGAGCTTTCTTT. This sequence encodes CASSGSDIGDGGAFF.